The 20 T cell receptor beta chains below were found in one sample sequenced in a study of blood T cells in healthy people across ages. A second PCR of roughly 7 to 11 cycles used a sample-barcoded 5' primer and a J-beta primer mix. TCRdb re-derived calls from the 5' RACE reads in MiXCR, one entry per CDR3 protein. The table records about 930,000 distinct CDR3 sequences, 25% to 35% of them present only once. Another study also made use of these data, one on T cells of mothers and their children.

Sequencing input: blood. Receptors originate from a woman aged 40 to 49 in good health.

With regard to this clonotype: It may be a read error: a sequence one base away is much more abundant. This rearrangement joins TRBV6-1 to TRBJ2-7; D gene uncertain. This CDR3 contains 13 residues. Germline assignment: CDR1 MNHNS and CDR2 SASEGT. The germline V and J ends were trimmed by 8 bases and 7 bases, with 18 bases remaining between them. The CDR3 region is CASVQTIYNEQYF. DNA of the CDR3: TGTGCCAGCGTACAGACCATTTACAATGAGCAGTACTTC.

In this sample, this clonotype turned up many times. The V and J genes are TRBV5-1 and TRBJ2-1; possibly TRBD1 for D (7 bases). The CDR3 totals 15 residues. The V end lost 0 bases, the J end lost 7 bases, and 14 bases lay between the germline ends. The V gene's germline CDR1 is SGHRS and CDR2 YFSETQ. In DNA, the CDR3 is TGCGCCAGCAGCTTGGAGGCAGGGGGGAAAAATGAGCAGTTCTTC. It specifies CASSLEAGGKNEQFF.

This rearrangement joins TRBV10-2 to TRBJ2-3, with D tentatively TRBD1 (5 bases). V dropped 9 bases and J dropped 3 bases, with 16 bases sitting between them. Germline V lookup: CDR1 WSHSY, CDR2 SAAADI. The CDR3 runs to 14 residues. The CDR3 sequence: CASRVGVRTDTQYF. CDR3 in DNA: TGCGCCAGTAGGGTAGGGGTCCGTACAGATACGCAGTATTTT.

CDR3 nucleotides: TGCAGTGCTAGATCCGGGACAGGGATCGCCGGGGAGCTGTTTTTT. This codes for CSARSGTGIAGELFF. This chain links TRBV20-1 with TRBJ2-2; 9 bases are shared with TRBD1. Unmatched junction bases numbered 7, after V lost 2 bases and J lost 6 bases. This CDR3 comprises 15 residues. From germline, CDR1 is DFQATT and CDR2 SNEGSKA (reference sequence).

This clonotype was found many times. The genes are TRBV12-3 or TRBV12-4 and TRBJ2-4; D uncertain. The CDR3 spans 13 residues. V was clipped by 2 bases and J by 1 base, with 3 bases between them. CDR3 in DNA: TGTGCCAGCAGTTTATCGGCCAAAAACATTCAGTACTTC. This codes for CASSLSAKNIQYF.

This clonotype was seen many times. Relative to the germline gene, one junction end is altered; a read error may explain this. The chain's CDR3 is CASSPTGGNGYTF. In DNA form, the CDR3 reads TGCGCCAGCAGCCCTACAGGGGGGAATGGCTACACCTTC. The chain couples TRBV12-3 or TRBV12-4 to TRBJ1-2; 8 bases agree with TRBD1. The CDR3 runs 13 residues.

This clonotype has a handful of counts. V usage is TRBV20-1 and J usage is TRBJ2-7; D is perhaps TRBD1 or TRBD2 (6 bases each). The germline V and J ends were trimmed by 0 bases and 1 base, with 13 bases remaining between them. CDR3 length: 15 residues. Germline V CDR1 and CDR2: DFQATT, SNEGSKA (reference sequence). Here the CDR3 reads CSAREEGDTSYEQYF. In DNA, the CDR3 is TGCAGTGCTAGAGAGGAGGGGGACACGTCCTACGAGCAGTACTTC.

This clonotype was detected ten times or more. This rearrangement joins TRBV20-1 to TRBJ2-7; TRBD2 agrees at 9 bases. The CDR3 totals 14 residues. The germline gives CDR1 DFQATT, CDR2 SNEGSKA (reference sequence). The junction had 11 bases not matched to a gene; V was cut back by 6 bases and J by 5 bases. The CDR3 reads CSAPPGGGADEQYF. Here the CDR3 DNA reads TGCAGTGCACCACCGGGCGGGGGGGCGGACGAGCAGTACTTC.

This clonotype turned up a few times. J is TRBJ2-7 and V is TRBV4-1, with unresolved D. The CDR3 has 14 amino acids. Germline V lookup: CDR1 MGHRA, CDR2 YSYEKL. With 7 bases removed from V and 0 bases from J, the gap between germline ends came to 13 bases. Here the CDR3 DNA reads TGCGCCAGCAAGAGTGTCGTCCGCTCCTACGAGCAGTACTTC. Translation gives CASKSVVRSYEQYF.

A few counts support this clonotype. The chain couples TRBV5-1 to TRBJ2-2, with D hard to call. This CDR3 has 15 residues. Germline CDR1 and CDR2: SGHRS and YFSETQ. With 1 base removed from V and 0 bases from J, the gap between germline ends came to 7 bases. CDR3 loop: CASSLRAANTGELFF. The CDR3 DNA reads TGCGCCAGCAGCTTGAGGGCCGCGAACACCGGGGAGCTGTTTTTT.

Worth noting for this clonotype: Its ends do not fully match the called genes, so a read error is possible. J is TRBJ2-3 and V is TRBV7-2, with D perhaps TRBD2 (5 bases). This CDR3 has 16 residues. Germline V lookup: CDR1 SGHTA, CDR2 FQGNSA. The CDR3 sequence: CAGSPAGGPRTDTQYF. CDR3 DNA: TGTGCCGGCAGCCCCGCGGGCGGACCTCGCACAGATACGCAGTATTTT.

CDR3 loop: CAIRGVDGGAEAFF. The CDR3, as DNA: TGTGCCATCAGGGGGGTGGATGGGGGCGCTGAAGCTTTCTTT. V and J are TRBV10-3 and TRBJ1-1; D might be TRBD1 (6 bases). The germline V gene encodes CDR1 ENHRY and CDR2 SYGVKD. V was cut by 6 bases and J by 6 bases, with 17 bases left in between. The CDR3 is 14 amino acids.

This clonotype has more than one count but fewer than ten. The chain carries TRBV28 and TRBJ2-4; D uncertain. This CDR3 region has 12 residues. CDR1 is MDHEN and CDR2 is SYDVKM in the germline V gene. V was shortened by 4 bases and J by 8 bases, with 9 bases between the two germline ends. Here the CDR3 DNA reads TGTGCCAGCAGTTCGGAGAGATACATTCAGTACTTC. Its protein product is CASSSERYIQYF. The full variable domain, rest sourced from reference TRBV28 and TRBJ2-4, is DVKVTQSSRYLVKRTGEKVFLECVQDMDHENMFWYRQDPGLGLRLIYFSYDVKMKEKGDIPEGYSVSREKKERFSLILESASTNQTSMYLCASSSERYIQYFGAGTRLSVL.

In DNA form, the CDR3 reads TGTGCCAGCAGTACTAGCGGGGGGGCCCGCTTCTTAGAGCAGTACTTC. Amino acid sequence: CASSTSGGARFLEQYF. V gene TRBV28 combines with J gene TRBJ2-5; 13 nucleotides match TRBD2. The germline gives CDR1 MDHEN, CDR2 SYDVKM. The junction had 14 bases not matched to a gene; V was cut back by 5 bases and J by 11 bases. CDR3 length: 16 residues.

In this sample, this clonotype turned up many times. The rearrangement links TRBV6-5 to TRBJ2-5, with TRBD1 matching over 8 bases. The CDR3 loop spans 15 amino acids. The V segment lost 2 bases and the J segment 4 bases; nucleotides outside the gene matches: 6. The germline V gene has CDR1 MNHEY and CDR2 SVGAGI. The DNA for the CDR3 is TGTGCCAGCAGTTACGCCAGGGGGCAGGGAGAGACCCAGTACTTC. Translating gives CASSYARGQGETQYF.

The V and J genes are TRBV5-1 and TRBJ1-4; no clear D. V dropped 4 bases and J dropped 8 bases, with 12 bases sitting between them. CDR1 SGHRS and CDR2 YFSETQ come from the germline V gene. The CDR3 spans 13 residues. The CDR3 nucleotides are TGCGCCAGCAGCCAGATGGGGAAGGAAAAACTGTTTTTT. It is translated as CASSQMGKEKLFF.

With respect to this clonotype: A read error is possible here, since a much larger clone lies one base away. The rearrangement uses TRBV7-9 and TRBJ1-2; D is uncertain. CDR1 SEHNR and CDR2 FQNEAQ come from the germline V gene (reference sequence). The CDR3 consists of 13 residues. The V end lost 5 bases, the J end lost 8 bases, and 15 bases lay between the germline ends. The CDR3 sequence is CASSDAEGSGYTF. The CDR3 DNA reads TGTGCCAGCAGCGACGCAGAGGGTTCCGGCTACACCTTC.

This clonotype appeared many times. The V and J genes are TRBV7-3 and TRBJ2-3, with D uncertain. V was clipped by 3 bases and J by 1 base, with 8 bases between them. The CDR3 length is 14 residues. The germline V gene encodes CDR1 SGHTA and CDR2 FQGTGA. CDR3: CASSFLGGTDTQYF. CDR3 coding DNA: TGTGCCAGCAGCTTCTTGGGCGGCACAGATACGCAGTATTTT.

The CDR3 bases are TGCAGCGTTCAGCGGGAGCAGCAGTTCTTC. Protein product: CSVQREQQFF. The rearrangement links TRBV29-1 to TRBJ2-1; TRBD2 matches 8 bases. The CDR3 runs to 10 residues. V was clipped by 5 bases and J by 11 bases; unmatched bases: 2. Germline V CDR1 and CDR2: SQVTM, ANQGSEA.

The rearrangement joins TRBV6-5 to TRBJ2-5; TRBD2 matches 10 bases. The DNA end is more similar to TRBJ2-7, so the J call may be wrong. CDR3 length: 18 amino acids. CDR1 MNHEY and CDR2 SVGAGI come from the germline V gene. CDR3 sequence (DNA): TGTGCCAGCAGTTACTCGAGGCCTAGCGGGAGTCATTCCCACGAGCAGTACTTC. It translates to CASSYSRPSGSHSHEQYF.